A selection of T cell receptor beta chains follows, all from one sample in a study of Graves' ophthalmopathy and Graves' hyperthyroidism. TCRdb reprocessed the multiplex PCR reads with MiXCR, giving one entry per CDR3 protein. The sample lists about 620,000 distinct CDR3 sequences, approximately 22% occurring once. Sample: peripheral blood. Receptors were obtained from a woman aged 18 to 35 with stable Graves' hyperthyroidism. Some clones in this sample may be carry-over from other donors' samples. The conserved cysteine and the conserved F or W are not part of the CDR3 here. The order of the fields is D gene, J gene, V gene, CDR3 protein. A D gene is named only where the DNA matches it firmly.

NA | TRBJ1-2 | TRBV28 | ASSWTARTYGYT
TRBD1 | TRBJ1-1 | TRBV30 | AWSGQGTEAF
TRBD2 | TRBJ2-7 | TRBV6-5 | ASSYSFVGTSAREQY
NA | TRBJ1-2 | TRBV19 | ASSLLTGNGYT
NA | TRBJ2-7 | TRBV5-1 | ASSLGQYFAYEQY
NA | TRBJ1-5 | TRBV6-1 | ASRPGTHQPQH
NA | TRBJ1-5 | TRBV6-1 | ASSEGAGADISNQPQH
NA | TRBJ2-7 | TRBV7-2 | ASSLADLYEQY
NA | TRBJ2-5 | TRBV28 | ASRREGTQY
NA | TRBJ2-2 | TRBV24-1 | ATSDPPGSTGELF
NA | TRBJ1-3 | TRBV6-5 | ASSYSNIRSSGNTIY
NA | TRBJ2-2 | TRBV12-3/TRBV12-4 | ASSFVAGELF
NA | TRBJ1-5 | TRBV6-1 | ASIQTMADQPQH
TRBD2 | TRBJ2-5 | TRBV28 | ASTWARAGGEAQY
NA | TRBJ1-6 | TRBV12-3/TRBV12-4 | ASSFGGYSLNNSPLH